A selection of T cell receptor beta chains follows, all from one sample in a study of CD8+ T cells in alopecia areata. Clones were sequenced by immunoSEQ multiplex PCR, and TCRdb holds only the in-frame ones, with some missing. The table lists 90,000 to 150,000 clones, 53% of them singletons. The sequences come from CD4+ T cells sorted from blood, collected at week 4, from a patient treated with tofacitinib. Receptors originate from a human donor with alopecia areata. Both conserved end residues are part of each CDR3. The D gene is left open where the match is weak. The size field is filled for only some rows; it gives once, few, many or a size class.

TRBV30	TRBD1	NA	TRBJ1-2	TGTGCCTCCTCGACAGGGGTCTGGGGTGGCTACACCTTC	CASSTGVWGGYTF
TRBV7-9	TRBD1	few	TRBJ1-1	TGTGCCAGCAGCTCCTGGGGACAGGGTGTTAGTGAAGCTTTCTTT	CASSSWGQGVSEAFF
TRBV19	TRBD1	NA	TRBJ1-1	TGTGCCAGTAGTATCCGGACAGGGGTGGCTTTCTTT	CASSIRTGVAFF
TRBV5-1	TRBD1	NA	TRBJ1-5	TGCGCCAGCAGCTGGACAGGGGATAGCAATCAGCCCCAGCATTTT	CASSWTGDSNQPQHF
TRBV19	NA	NA	TRBJ2-3	TGTGCCAGTAAATCCCGTTGGACACCCAAGTATTTT	CASKSRWTPKYF
TRBV18	NA	NA	TRBJ2-5	TGTGCCAGCTCACCCCGCAGGGATGAGACCCAGTACTTC	CASSPRRDETQYF
TRBV30	NA	NA	TRBJ2-3	TGTGCCTGGAGTGTAAACAGAGCGCAGTATTTT	CAWSVNRAQYF
TRBV25-1	TRBD2	NA	TRBJ2-5	TGTGCCAGCAGTGACCCTAGCGGGGGGTTGACCCAGTACTTC	CASSDPSGGLTQYF
TRBV9	TRBD1	few	TRBJ1-6	TGTGCCAGCAGCCCGCGGACAGGGGGTAATTCACCCCTCCACTTT	CASSPRTGGNSPLHF
TRBV6-5	NA	NA	TRBJ1-2	TGTGCCAGCAGTTCCCGGCCGATAGAAGGCTACACCTTC	CASSSRPIEGYTF
TRBV11-1	TRBD1	few	TRBJ1-1	TGTGCCAGCAGTTACCCCGGGGGACAGGCTAACACTGAAGCTTTCTTT	CASSYPGGQANTEAFF
TRBV7-3	NA	NA	TRBJ1-1	TGTGCCAGCAGCTTAAGCCCGGGAAACACTGAAGCTTTCTTT	CASSLSPGNTEAFF
TRBV7-6	NA	NA	TRBJ2-3	TGTGCCAGCAGGGCAGGCTCATCCGATACGCAGTATTTT	CASRAGSSDTQYF
TRBV27	TRBD2	NA	TRBJ2-1	TGTGCCAGCACGAGGCGGGGGGGCCTCAATGAGCAGTTCTTC	CASTRRGGLNEQFF
TRBV29-1	NA	NA	TRBJ2-1	TGCAGCGTTTCCTACTCCTACAATGAGCAGTTCTTC	CSVSYSYNEQFF
TRBV19	TRBD1	NA	TRBJ1-6	TGTGCCAGTAGTACCGGACAGGGAGGATTGAGATCACCCCTCCACTTT	CASSTGQGGLRSPLHF
TRBV5-1	TRBD2	NA	TRBJ2-7	TGCGCCAGCAGCTTAGCGGGGGCGGGCTACGAGCAGTACTTC	CASSLAGAGYEQYF
TRBV7-8	NA	NA	TRBJ2-5	TGTGCCAGCAGCTTCGGGGAGACCCAGTACTTC	CASSFGETQYF
TRBV10-3	NA	NA	TRBJ1-1	TGTGCCATCAGTGAGTCGATGGGCTTCCCCGGGTTGGCTTTCTTT	CAISESMGFPGLAFF
TRBV5-1	TRBD2	NA	TRBJ2-5	TGCGCCAGCAGCCTAGGGACTAGCGGAGGCGGAGAGACCCAGTACTTC	CASSLGTSGGGETQYF
TRBV19	NA	NA	TRBJ2-2	TGTGCCAGTAGTATCCCCGGTTGGATGAACACCGGGGAGCTGTTTTTT	CASSIPGWMNTGELFF
TRBV7-3	TRBD1	NA	TRBJ1-2	TGTGCCAGCAGCCCGGGACAGGGGACTAACTATGGCTACACCTTC	CASSPGQGTNYGYTF
TRBV29-1	TRBD1	NA	TRBJ2-3	TGCAGCGCCGACAGGGGACCAAGGGGAGATACGCAGTATTTT	CSADRGPRGDTQYF
TRBV29-1	TRBD1	few	TRBJ1-2	TGCAGCGTTTCTCGGACAGGGGTAGAAGGCTACACCTTC	CSVSRTGVEGYTF
TRBV7-2	NA	NA	TRBJ1-1	TGTGCCAGCAGCTTAGATCGGGAGAGGCGAGCTTTCTTT	CASSLDRERRAFF
TRBV7-2	NA	NA	TRBJ2-1	TGTGCCAGCAGTCCCAGACTACCTTCTGTGAGCTCCTACAATGAGCAGTTCTTC	CASSPRLPSVSSYNEQFF
TRBV5-1	NA	NA	TRBJ1-2	TGCGCCAGCAGCTCTCCACACCCGGATGGCTACACCTTC	CASSSPHPDGYTF
TRBV19	NA	few	TRBJ1-6	TGTGCCAGTAGTATGTCAGGACGGCCGGGATCACCCCTCCACTTT	CASSMSGRPGSPLHF
TRBV7-9	NA	once	TRBJ2-7	TGTGCCAGCAGCTTATCAGGGCGTTCCTACGAGCAGTACTTC	CASSLSGRSYEQYF
TRBV29-1	TRBD1	once	TRBJ1-2	TGCAGCGTAGACAAAGCCGGGACAGCCTATGGCTACACCTTC	CSVDKAGTAYGYTF
TRBV5-1	NA	few	TRBJ1-1	TGCGCCAGCGTCCGGGAGATGAACACTGAAGCTTTCTTT	CASVREMNTEAFF
TRBV11-2	NA	many	TRBJ2-1	TGTGCCAGCAGCTTCAACGGGAGAAATGAGCAGTTCTTC	CASSFNGRNEQFF
TRBV29-1	NA	few	TRBJ2-1	TGCAGCGTCCGATGGACAGAGCAGTTCTTC	CSVRWTEQFF
TRBV4-2	TRBD1	NA	TRBJ1-1	TGTGCCAGCAGCCAAGGAGACAGGGACAACACTGAAGCTTTCTTT	CASSQGDRDNTEAFF
TRBV6-1	TRBD1	NA	TRBJ1-5	TGTGCCAGCAGCCCCGGGACAGCTCTCAATCAGCCCCAGCATTTT	CASSPGTALNQPQHF
TRBV5-4	TRBD1	NA	TRBJ1-2	TGTGCCAGCAGCGCTGGACAGGATCTAGCTAACTATGGCTACACCTTC	CASSAGQDLANYGYTF
TRBV6-1	NA	NA	TRBJ1-1	TGTGCCAGCAGACAGAGGGGGACGAACACTGAAGCTTTCTTT	CASRQRGTNTEAFF
TRBV2	NA	NA	TRBJ1-1	TGTGCCAGCACCCCGAACACTGAAGCTTTCTTT	CASTPNTEAFF
TRBV19	TRBD1	NA	TRBJ1-2	TGTGCCAGTAGCAAGCCATCGACAGGGGGCTATGGCTACACCTTC	CASSKPSTGGYGYTF
TRBV7-9	TRBD1	NA	TRBJ2-4	TGTGCCAGCATCGACACAGGGGGACAAAACATTCAGTACTTC	CASIDTGGQNIQYF
TRBV5-1	TRBD2	NA	TRBJ2-3	TGCGCCAGCAGCTTGTCCCCTAGCGGGGGGACCACAGATACGCAGTATTTT	CASSLSPSGGTTDTQYF
TRBV6-5	TRBD1	few	TRBJ1-2	TGTGCCAGCAGTTCCGGTTACAGGGGGCATGGCTACACCTTC	CASSSGYRGHGYTF
TRBV4-1	NA	NA	TRBJ2-1	TGCGCCAGCAGCCTCACTGGGAGGATCAATGAGCAGTTCTTC	CASSLTGRINEQFF
TRBV5-1	NA	medium-sized	TRBJ2-7	TGCGCCAGCAGCTTGGGACAAACCATCTACGAGCAGTACTTC	CASSLGQTIYEQYF